The sequence of this TCR beta chain was determined in a study of PD-1 blockade in classical Hodgkin lymphoma. Findings of the study overall: Repertoire differences lack defined causes, possibly disease activity or prior therapy. Whereas CD4+ TCR diversity had risen significantly by C4D1, CD8+ TCR diversity had not. Complete responders' baseline diversity resembled that of newly diagnosed patients.

With no exception, relapse followed autologous stem cell transplantation in all patients, and brentuximab vedotin exposure varied. The best responses consisted of complete response, partial response or progressive disease. The CDR3 spans 17 residues. Germline V gives CDR1 SGHVS, CDR2 FQNEAQ. Trimming cost V 2 bases and J 2 bases, with 16 bases left between them. Sequenced by immunoSEQ multiplex PCR; TCRdb stores in-frame clones only, minus some. Here the sample spans around 42,000 clones, about 71% being singletons. On this clone: Its specificity is unknown.

The rearrangement uses TRBV7-8 and TRBJ2-4; D gene ambiguous. The source of this sequence is a human donor with classical Hodgkin lymphoma. The sample in question was peripheral blood mononuclear cells (PBMCs), obtained at baseline. Here the CDR3 DNA reads TGTGCCAGCAGCTTATCGAAGGTGGGCTCCTCCAAAAACATTCAGTACTTC. This codes for CASSLSKVGSSKNIQYF.